This passage covers 5 T cell receptor beta chains from one sample sequenced in a study of response to subunit inactivated influenza vaccine. TCRdb reanalysed the RT-PCR reads using MiXCR and keeps one entry per CDR3 protein. Altogether over 450,000 distinct CDR3 sequences are present, 10% to 15% being singletons, with the ten largest covering roughly 13%. Sequences were derived from PBMCs from blood, sampled around seven weeks after vaccination. These receptors were collected from a man aged 50 to 59 who received an inactivated influenza vaccine.

This clonotype was picked up many times. The chain recombines TRBV20-1 with TRBJ2-7; 9 bases agree with TRBD2. Germline V gene lookup returns CDR1 DFQATT and CDR2 SNEGSKA (reference sequence). The CDR3 totals 15 residues. V lost 0 bases and J lost 3; bases outside the gene matches: 6. CDR3 protein: CSARDLSGSHYEQYF. The CDR3 nucleotides read TGCAGTGCTAGAGATCTTAGCGGGAGCCACTACGAGCAGTACTTC.

This clonotype was detected only a few times. The rearrangement uses TRBV4-2 and TRBJ1-1, with D hard to call. V was shortened by 0 bases and J by 1 base, with 6 bases between the two germline ends. This CDR3 spans 14 amino acids. Germline V gene lookup returns CDR1 LGHNA and CDR2 YNFKEQ. For the CDR3, the DNA is TGTGCCAGCAGCCAAGAGTCCCGGAACACTGAAGCTTTCTTT. Its translation: CASSQESRNTEAFF.

The V gene is TRBV5-1, the J gene TRBJ2-7, with 10 bases that match TRBD1. V dropped 0 bases and J dropped 3; count of bases not matched to a gene: 3. Germline CDR1 and CDR2: SGHRS and YFSETQ. This CDR3 has 15 amino acids. The CDR3: CASSLETGGRYEQYF. In DNA, the CDR3 is TGCGCCAGCAGCTTGGAGACAGGGGGCCGCTACGAGCAGTACTTC.

This clonotype occurred a few times. The V gene is TRBV20-1, the J gene TRBJ2-1; 10 bases match TRBD2. The CDR3 covers 14 residues. CDR1 is DFQATT, CDR2 SNEGSKA, per germline (reference sequence). V gave up 6 bases and J gave up 9 bases; unmatched junction bases: 11. For the CDR3, the DNA is TGCAGTGCAGACCTAGCGGGAGAAATCACTGAGCAGTTCTTC. Translated, it gives CSADLAGEITEQFF.

This chain joins TRBV2 and TRBJ2-7; 9 bases line up with TRBD1. The CDR3 has 14 amino acids. V gave up 4 bases and J gave up 5 bases; unmatched junction bases: 6. Per germline, CDR1 SNHLY and CDR2 FYNNEI. CDR3 region: CASSGGTGRNEQYF. DNA of the CDR3: TGTGCCAGCAGTGGCGGGACAGGGCGTAACGAGCAGTACTTC.